A selection of T cell receptor beta chains follows, all from one sample in a study of blood T cells in healthy people across ages. MiXCR was run by TCRdb on the 5' RACE reads, yielding one entry per CDR3 protein. This table has roughly 1,100,000 distinct CDR3 sequences, 25% appearing once. A further study also used this sample, focusing on T cells of mothers and their children.

Sequencing used blood. These receptor sequences come from a girl aged 2 to 9 in good health. Each CDR3 is given with its conserved first and last residue. A D gene is named only where the DNA matches it firmly. The size of a clone is reported for some rows only, either as once, few or many, or as a class for expanded clones.

J gene: TRBJ2-1
V gene: TRBV29-1
clone size: NA
D gene: TRBD1
CDR3 protein: CSVRIMTGNYNEQFF
CDR3 DNA: TGCAGCGTTAGGATAATGACAGGGAATTACAATGAGCAGTTCTTC

J gene: TRBJ2-1
V gene: TRBV5-1
clone size: NA
D gene: TRBD1
CDR3 protein: CASSSGLTGSNEQFF
CDR3 DNA: TGCGCCAGCAGCTCAGGCCTGACAGGGTCCAATGAGCAGTTCTTC

J gene: TRBJ2-5
V gene: TRBV14
clone size: few
D gene: TRBD1
CDR3 protein: CASRLTGGSETQYF
CDR3 DNA: TGTGCCAGCAGGCTAACAGGGGGATCAGAGACCCAGTACTTC

J gene: TRBJ1-1
V gene: TRBV6-5
clone size: few
D gene: TRBD1
CDR3 protein: CASSYTTGGLTEAFF
CDR3 DNA: TGTGCCAGCAGTTACACCACAGGGGGCCTGACTGAAGCTTTCTTT

J gene: TRBJ2-7
V gene: TRBV5-1
clone size: NA
D gene: NA
CDR3 protein: CASSPQGPPYEQYF
CDR3 DNA: TGCGCCAGCAGCCCACAGGGCCCGCCCTACGAGCAGTACTTC

J gene: TRBJ2-5
V gene: TRBV9
clone size: NA
D gene: TRBD1
CDR3 protein: CASSARDRGKETQYF
CDR3 DNA: TGTGCCAGCAGCGCCCGGGACAGGGGGAAAGAGACCCAGTACTTC

J gene: TRBJ1-1
V gene: TRBV10-3
clone size: NA
D gene: NA
CDR3 protein: CAISESKGYGGDEAFF
CDR3 DNA: TGTGCCATCAGTGAGTCCAAGGGTTACGGGGGGGATGAAGCTTTCTTT

J gene: TRBJ1-6
V gene: TRBV27
clone size: few
D gene: NA
CDR3 protein: CASSSLEGASNSPLHF
CDR3 DNA: TGTGCCAGCAGTTCCCTGGAGGGCGCTTCAAATTCACCCCTCCACTTT

J gene: TRBJ1-2
V gene: TRBV29-1
clone size: NA
D gene: NA
CDR3 protein: CSVEDGTNFNYGYTF
CDR3 DNA: TGCAGCGTTGAAGACGGGACTAACTTTAACTATGGCTACACCTTC

J gene: TRBJ2-5
V gene: TRBV20-1
clone size: few
D gene: TRBD2
CDR3 protein: CSASGRALETQYF
CDR3 DNA: TGCAGTGCTAGCGGGAGGGCCCTAGAGACCCAGTACTTC

J gene: TRBJ1-1
V gene: TRBV2
clone size: few
D gene: TRBD1
CDR3 protein: CASSEGTVMTFF
CDR3 DNA: TGTGCCAGCAGTGAGGGGACAGTCATGACTTTCTTT

J gene: TRBJ2-7
V gene: TRBV18
clone size: NA
D gene: NA
CDR3 protein: CASSPVEETAYEQYF
CDR3 DNA: TGTGCCAGCTCACCAGTGGAGGAGACAGCCTACGAGCAGTACTTC

J gene: TRBJ2-7
V gene: TRBV12-3/TRBV12-4
clone size: NA
D gene: TRBD2
CDR3 protein: CASSSLAGGPLRVFEQYF
CDR3 DNA: TGTGCCAGCAGCTCACTAGCGGGAGGACCTCTTAGGGTGTTCGAGCAGTACTTC

J gene: TRBJ2-1
V gene: TRBV24-1
clone size: NA
D gene: NA
CDR3 protein: CATSEDGGTYNEQFF
CDR3 DNA: TGTGCCACCAGTGAAGACGGAGGAACCTACAATGAGCAGTTCTTC

J gene: TRBJ1-4
V gene: TRBV12-3/TRBV12-4
clone size: few
D gene: TRBD1
CDR3 protein: CASSLQGATGWGKLFF
CDR3 DNA: TGTGCCAGCAGTTTACAGGGGGCGACAGGATGGGGAAAACTGTTTTTT

J gene: TRBJ2-1
V gene: TRBV7-3
clone size: few
D gene: NA
CDR3 protein: CASSLFWRNEQFF
CDR3 DNA: TGTGCCAGCAGCTTATTTTGGCGGAATGAGCAGTTCTTC

J gene: TRBJ2-5
V gene: TRBV28
clone size: few
D gene: TRBD2
CDR3 protein: CASSWGTTSGSGETQYF
CDR3 DNA: TGTGCCAGCAGTTGGGGAACGACTAGCGGAAGTGGAGAGACCCAGTACTTC

J gene: TRBJ2-7
V gene: TRBV27
clone size: NA
D gene: TRBD1
CDR3 protein: CASSSMIPRGEQYF
CDR3 DNA: TGTGCCAGCAGTTCTATGATCCCCAGGGGGGAGCAGTACTTC

J gene: TRBJ1-6
V gene: TRBV7-2
clone size: NA
D gene: TRBD1
CDR3 protein: CASSSGQVRSPLHF
CDR3 DNA: TGTGCCAGCAGCTCGGGACAGGTCAGGTCACCCCTCCACTTT

J gene: TRBJ2-1
V gene: TRBV25-1
clone size: NA
D gene: TRBD2
CDR3 protein: CASSGTSGGYNEQFF
CDR3 DNA: TGTGCCAGCAGCGGGACTAGCGGGGGCTACAATGAGCAGTTCTTC

J gene: TRBJ2-7
V gene: TRBV28
clone size: NA
D gene: NA
CDR3 protein: CASRDRGGPSSYEQYF
CDR3 DNA: TGTGCCAGCCGGGACCGAGGGGGGCCTAGCTCCTACGAGCAGTACTTC

J gene: TRBJ2-3
V gene: TRBV27
clone size: few
D gene: NA
CDR3 protein: CASSLGPSSTDTQYF
CDR3 DNA: TGTGCCAGCAGTTTGGGGCCCTCTAGCACAGATACGCAGTATTTT

J gene: TRBJ2-5
V gene: TRBV29-1
clone size: few
D gene: NA
CDR3 protein: CSAKPIETQYF
CDR3 DNA: TGCAGCGCGAAACCGATAGAGACCCAGTACTTT

J gene: TRBJ1-5
V gene: TRBV3-1
clone size: NA
D gene: TRBD1
CDR3 protein: CASSRNRGMDQPQHF
CDR3 DNA: TGTGCCAGCAGCCGTAACAGGGGAATGGATCAGCCCCAGCATTTT

J gene: TRBJ2-5
V gene: TRBV11-2
clone size: NA
D gene: NA
CDR3 protein: CASSLEIPRGWQETQYF
CDR3 DNA: TGTGCCAGCAGCTTAGAGATCCCAAGGGGTTGGCAAGAGACCCAGTACTTC

J gene: TRBJ2-7
V gene: TRBV29-1
clone size: few
D gene: NA
CDR3 protein: CSVEVGNYEQYF
CDR3 DNA: TGCAGCGTTGAAGTGGGTAACTACGAGCAGTACTTC

J gene: TRBJ2-3
V gene: TRBV20-1
clone size: few
D gene: TRBD1
CDR3 protein: CSAYPGQGSDTQYF
CDR3 DNA: TGCAGTGCTTACCCGGGACAGGGGTCGGATACGCAGTATTTT

J gene: TRBJ2-3
V gene: TRBV5-1
clone size: many
D gene: TRBD2
CDR3 protein: CASSLGLADQTDTQYF
CDR3 DNA: TGCGCCAGCAGCTTGGGTCTAGCGGACCAGACAGATACGCAGTATTTT

J gene: TRBJ2-3
V gene: TRBV28
clone size: few
D gene: NA
CDR3 protein: CASSGPFDREDTQYF
CDR3 DNA: TGTGCCAGCAGTGGACCTTTTGACAGAGAAGATACGCAGTATTTT

J gene: TRBJ2-5
V gene: TRBV5-1
clone size: NA
D gene: TRBD1
CDR3 protein: CASSLGQGSQETRYF
CDR3 DNA: TGCGCCAGCAGCTTAGGACAGGGTAGCCAAGAGACCCGGTACTTC